This is a list of T cell receptor beta chains from one sample in a study of blood T cell repertoires in COVID-19. The method was immunoSEQ multiplex PCR; TCRdb's version includes in-frame clones alone and lacks a portion of them. The sample records hundreds of thousands of clones, 70% to 90% being singletons. Sequences were obtained from PBMCs or T cells enriched from blood (not recorded which). The receptors were sampled from a woman in her sixties who had recovered from COVID-19. CDR3s leave out the opening cysteine and the closing phenylalanine or tryptophan. D genes are given only for firm matches.

d_call v_call cdr3_aa
- TRBV5-5 ASSRTEGVSTGELF
- TRBV29-1 SVARGTAINNEQF
- TRBV19 ASSILTHTGELF
- TRBV2 ASTAGTQYYEQY
- TRBV15 ATSREGIRGEQY
TRBD1 TRBV9 ASSRDSENSPLH
TRBD1 TRBV25-1 ASTDRGTNEKLF
TRBD1 TRBV7-9 ASSGGQGGDEKLF
- TRBV11-2 ASSLDRNTGELF
- TRBV6-5 ASSYSSDTEAF
- TRBV30 AWTGSSSSEQY
- TRBV3-1/TRBV3-2 ASSQGWQSGNTIY
- TRBV7-9 ASSSKPGGKGANSPLH
- TRBV5-8 ASSLRAGTQLMNTEAF
- TRBV28 ASSLDTYTEAF
- TRBV19 ASSRHGYTEAF
TRBD1 TRBV6-5 ASGDSYEQY
TRBD1 TRBV4-1 ASSQTPTGSSYNEQF
- TRBV4-1 ASSQDRVSGANVLT
- TRBV5-4 ASSEQLNYGYT